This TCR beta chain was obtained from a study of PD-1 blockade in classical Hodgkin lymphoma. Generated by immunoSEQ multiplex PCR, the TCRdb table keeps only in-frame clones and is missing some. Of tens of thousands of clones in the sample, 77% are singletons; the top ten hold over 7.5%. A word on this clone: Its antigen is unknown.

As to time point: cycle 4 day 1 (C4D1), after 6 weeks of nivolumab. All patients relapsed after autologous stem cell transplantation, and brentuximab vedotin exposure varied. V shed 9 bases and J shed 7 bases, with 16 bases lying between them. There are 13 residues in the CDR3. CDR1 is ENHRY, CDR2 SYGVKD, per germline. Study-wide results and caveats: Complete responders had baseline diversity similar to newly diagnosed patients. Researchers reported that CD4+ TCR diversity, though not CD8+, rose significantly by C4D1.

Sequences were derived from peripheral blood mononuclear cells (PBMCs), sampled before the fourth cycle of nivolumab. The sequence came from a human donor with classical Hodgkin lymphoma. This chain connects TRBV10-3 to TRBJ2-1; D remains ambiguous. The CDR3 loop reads CAITYGLGNEQFF. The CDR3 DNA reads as TGTGCCATAACCTACGGGTTAGGGAATGAGCAGTTCTTC.